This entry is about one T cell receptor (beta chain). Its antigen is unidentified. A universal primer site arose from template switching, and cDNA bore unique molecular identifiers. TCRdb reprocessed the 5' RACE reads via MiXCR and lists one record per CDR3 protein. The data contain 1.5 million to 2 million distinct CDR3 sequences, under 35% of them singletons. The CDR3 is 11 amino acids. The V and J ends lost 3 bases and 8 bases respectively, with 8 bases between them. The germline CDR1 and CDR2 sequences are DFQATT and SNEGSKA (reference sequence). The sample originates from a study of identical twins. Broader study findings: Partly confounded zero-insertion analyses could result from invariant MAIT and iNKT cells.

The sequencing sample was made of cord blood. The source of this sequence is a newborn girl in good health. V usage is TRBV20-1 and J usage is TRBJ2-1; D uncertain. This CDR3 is CSASPTDEQFF. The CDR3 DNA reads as TGCAGTGCTAGCCCCACGGATGAGCAGTTCTTC.